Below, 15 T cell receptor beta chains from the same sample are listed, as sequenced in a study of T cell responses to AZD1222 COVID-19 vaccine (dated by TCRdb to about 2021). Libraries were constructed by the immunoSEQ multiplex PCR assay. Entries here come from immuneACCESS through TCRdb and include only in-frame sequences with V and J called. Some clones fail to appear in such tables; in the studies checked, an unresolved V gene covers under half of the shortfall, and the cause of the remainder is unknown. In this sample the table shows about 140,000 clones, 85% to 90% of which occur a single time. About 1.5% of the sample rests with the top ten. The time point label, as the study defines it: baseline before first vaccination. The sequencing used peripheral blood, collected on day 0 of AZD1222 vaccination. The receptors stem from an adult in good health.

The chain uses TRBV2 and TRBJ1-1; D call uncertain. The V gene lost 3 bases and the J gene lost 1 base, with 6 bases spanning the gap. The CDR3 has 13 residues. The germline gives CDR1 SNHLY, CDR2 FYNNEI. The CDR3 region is CASSDRTNTEAFF. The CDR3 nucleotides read TGTGCCAGCAGTGACCGGACGAACACTGAAGCTTTCTTT.

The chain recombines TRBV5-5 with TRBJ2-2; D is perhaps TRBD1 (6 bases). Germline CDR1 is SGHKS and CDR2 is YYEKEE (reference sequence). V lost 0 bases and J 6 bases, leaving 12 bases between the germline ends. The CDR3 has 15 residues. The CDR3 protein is CASSLGRAGAGELFF. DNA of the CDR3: TGTGCCAGCAGCTTGGGTAGGGCAGGGGCCGGGGAGCTGTTTTTT.

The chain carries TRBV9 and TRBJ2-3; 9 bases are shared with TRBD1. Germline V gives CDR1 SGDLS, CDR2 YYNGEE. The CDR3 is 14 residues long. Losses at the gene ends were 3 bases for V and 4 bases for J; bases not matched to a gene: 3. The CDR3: CASSGGQGADTQYF. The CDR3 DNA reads TGTGCCAGCAGCGGGGGACAGGGCGCAGATACGCAGTATTTT.

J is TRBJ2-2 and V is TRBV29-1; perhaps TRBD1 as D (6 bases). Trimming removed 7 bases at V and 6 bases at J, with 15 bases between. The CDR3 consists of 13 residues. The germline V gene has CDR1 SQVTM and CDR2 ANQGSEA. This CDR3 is CSAPDRFSGELFF. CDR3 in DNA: TGCAGCGCTCCCGACAGGTTCTCCGGGGAGCTGTTTTTT.

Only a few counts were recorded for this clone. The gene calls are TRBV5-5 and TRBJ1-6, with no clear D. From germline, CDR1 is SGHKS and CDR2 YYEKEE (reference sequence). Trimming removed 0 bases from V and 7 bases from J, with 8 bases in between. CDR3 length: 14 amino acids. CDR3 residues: CASSLVTWNSPLHF. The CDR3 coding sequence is TGTGCCAGCAGCTTGGTGACCTGGAATTCACCCCTCCACTTT.

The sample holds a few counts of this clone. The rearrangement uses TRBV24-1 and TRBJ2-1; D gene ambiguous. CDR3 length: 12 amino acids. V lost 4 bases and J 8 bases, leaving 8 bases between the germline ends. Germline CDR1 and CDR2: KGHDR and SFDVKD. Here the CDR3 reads CATSDPYYEQFF. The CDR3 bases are TGTGCCACCAGTGACCCTTATTATGAGCAGTTCTTC.

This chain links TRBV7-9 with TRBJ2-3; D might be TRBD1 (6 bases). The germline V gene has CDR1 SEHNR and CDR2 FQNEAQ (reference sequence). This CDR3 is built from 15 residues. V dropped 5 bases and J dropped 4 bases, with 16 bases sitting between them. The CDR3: CASSPQGHASDTQYF. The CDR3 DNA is TGTGCCAGCAGCCCCCAGGGACATGCTTCAGATACGCAGTATTTT.

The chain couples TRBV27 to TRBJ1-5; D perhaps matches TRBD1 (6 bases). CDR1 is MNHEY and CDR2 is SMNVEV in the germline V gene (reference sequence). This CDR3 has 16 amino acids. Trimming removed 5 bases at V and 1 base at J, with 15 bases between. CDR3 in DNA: TGTGCCAGCAGTGCACAGGGCCATGGAAGCAATCAGCCCCAGCATTTT. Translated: CASSAQGHGSNQPQHF.

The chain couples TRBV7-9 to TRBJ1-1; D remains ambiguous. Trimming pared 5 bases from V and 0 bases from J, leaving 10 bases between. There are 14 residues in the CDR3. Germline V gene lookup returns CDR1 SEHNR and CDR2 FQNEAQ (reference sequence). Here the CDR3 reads CASSLSGVNTEAFF. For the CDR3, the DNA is TGTGCCAGCAGCCTGTCTGGGGTGAACACTGAAGCTTTCTTT.

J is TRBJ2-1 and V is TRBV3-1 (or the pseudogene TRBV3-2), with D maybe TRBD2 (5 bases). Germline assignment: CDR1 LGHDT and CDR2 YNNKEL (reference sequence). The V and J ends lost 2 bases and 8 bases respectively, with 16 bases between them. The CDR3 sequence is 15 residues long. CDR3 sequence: CASSQRRAAGDEQFF. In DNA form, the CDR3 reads TGTGCCAGCAGCCAAAGAAGGGCGGCGGGTGATGAGCAGTTCTTC.

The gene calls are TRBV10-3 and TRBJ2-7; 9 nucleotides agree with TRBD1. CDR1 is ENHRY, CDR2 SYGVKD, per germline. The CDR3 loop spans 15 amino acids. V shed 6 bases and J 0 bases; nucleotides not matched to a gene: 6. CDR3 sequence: CAIRPGTGISYEQYF. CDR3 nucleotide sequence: TGTGCCATCAGACCCGGGACAGGGATCTCCTACGAGCAGTACTTC.

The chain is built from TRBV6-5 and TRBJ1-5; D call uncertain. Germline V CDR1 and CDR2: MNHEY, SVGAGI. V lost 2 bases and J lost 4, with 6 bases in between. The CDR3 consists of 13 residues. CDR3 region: CASSYRGNQPQHF. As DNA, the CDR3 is TGTGCCAGCAGTTACAGAGGAAATCAGCCCCAGCATTTT.

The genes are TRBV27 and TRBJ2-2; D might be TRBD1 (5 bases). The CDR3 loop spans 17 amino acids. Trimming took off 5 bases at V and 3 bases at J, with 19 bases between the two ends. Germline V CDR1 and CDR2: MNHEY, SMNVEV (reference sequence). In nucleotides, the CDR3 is TGTGCCAGCAGTCTCCTGGACAAACGGACCGACACCGGGGAGCTGTTTTTT. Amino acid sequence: CASSLLDKRTDTGELFF.

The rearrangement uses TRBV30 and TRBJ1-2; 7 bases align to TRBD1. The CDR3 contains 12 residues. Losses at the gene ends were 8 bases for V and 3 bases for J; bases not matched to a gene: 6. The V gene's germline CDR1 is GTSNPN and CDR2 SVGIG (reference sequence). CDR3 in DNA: TGTGCCAAACAGGGGTATGACTATGGCTACACCTTC. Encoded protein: CAKQGYDYGYTF. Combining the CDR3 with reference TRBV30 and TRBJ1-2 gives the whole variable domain SQTIHQWPATLVQPVGSPLSLECTVEGTSNPNLYWYRQAAGRGLQLLFYSVGIGQISSEVPQNLSASRPQDRQFILSSKKLLLSDSGFYLCAKQGYDYGYTFGSGTRLTVV.

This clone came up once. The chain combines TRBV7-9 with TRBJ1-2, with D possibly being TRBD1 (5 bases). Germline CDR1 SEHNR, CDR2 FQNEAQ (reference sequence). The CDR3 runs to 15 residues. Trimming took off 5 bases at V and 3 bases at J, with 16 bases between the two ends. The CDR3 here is CASSHPLGAHYGYTF. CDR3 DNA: TGTGCCAGCAGCCACCCCCTTGGGGCCCACTATGGCTACACCTTC.